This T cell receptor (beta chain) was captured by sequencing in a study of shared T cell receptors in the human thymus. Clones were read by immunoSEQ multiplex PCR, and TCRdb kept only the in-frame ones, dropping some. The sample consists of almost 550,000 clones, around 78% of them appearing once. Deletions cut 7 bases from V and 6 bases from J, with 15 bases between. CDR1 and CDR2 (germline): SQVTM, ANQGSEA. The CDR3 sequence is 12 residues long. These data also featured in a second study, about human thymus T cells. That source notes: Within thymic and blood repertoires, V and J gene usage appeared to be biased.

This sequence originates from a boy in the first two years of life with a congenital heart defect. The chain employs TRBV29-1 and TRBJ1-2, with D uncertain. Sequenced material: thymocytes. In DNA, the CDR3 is TGCAGCGCCAGCCCGGGAGGGAATGGCTACACCTTC. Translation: CSASPGGNGYTF.